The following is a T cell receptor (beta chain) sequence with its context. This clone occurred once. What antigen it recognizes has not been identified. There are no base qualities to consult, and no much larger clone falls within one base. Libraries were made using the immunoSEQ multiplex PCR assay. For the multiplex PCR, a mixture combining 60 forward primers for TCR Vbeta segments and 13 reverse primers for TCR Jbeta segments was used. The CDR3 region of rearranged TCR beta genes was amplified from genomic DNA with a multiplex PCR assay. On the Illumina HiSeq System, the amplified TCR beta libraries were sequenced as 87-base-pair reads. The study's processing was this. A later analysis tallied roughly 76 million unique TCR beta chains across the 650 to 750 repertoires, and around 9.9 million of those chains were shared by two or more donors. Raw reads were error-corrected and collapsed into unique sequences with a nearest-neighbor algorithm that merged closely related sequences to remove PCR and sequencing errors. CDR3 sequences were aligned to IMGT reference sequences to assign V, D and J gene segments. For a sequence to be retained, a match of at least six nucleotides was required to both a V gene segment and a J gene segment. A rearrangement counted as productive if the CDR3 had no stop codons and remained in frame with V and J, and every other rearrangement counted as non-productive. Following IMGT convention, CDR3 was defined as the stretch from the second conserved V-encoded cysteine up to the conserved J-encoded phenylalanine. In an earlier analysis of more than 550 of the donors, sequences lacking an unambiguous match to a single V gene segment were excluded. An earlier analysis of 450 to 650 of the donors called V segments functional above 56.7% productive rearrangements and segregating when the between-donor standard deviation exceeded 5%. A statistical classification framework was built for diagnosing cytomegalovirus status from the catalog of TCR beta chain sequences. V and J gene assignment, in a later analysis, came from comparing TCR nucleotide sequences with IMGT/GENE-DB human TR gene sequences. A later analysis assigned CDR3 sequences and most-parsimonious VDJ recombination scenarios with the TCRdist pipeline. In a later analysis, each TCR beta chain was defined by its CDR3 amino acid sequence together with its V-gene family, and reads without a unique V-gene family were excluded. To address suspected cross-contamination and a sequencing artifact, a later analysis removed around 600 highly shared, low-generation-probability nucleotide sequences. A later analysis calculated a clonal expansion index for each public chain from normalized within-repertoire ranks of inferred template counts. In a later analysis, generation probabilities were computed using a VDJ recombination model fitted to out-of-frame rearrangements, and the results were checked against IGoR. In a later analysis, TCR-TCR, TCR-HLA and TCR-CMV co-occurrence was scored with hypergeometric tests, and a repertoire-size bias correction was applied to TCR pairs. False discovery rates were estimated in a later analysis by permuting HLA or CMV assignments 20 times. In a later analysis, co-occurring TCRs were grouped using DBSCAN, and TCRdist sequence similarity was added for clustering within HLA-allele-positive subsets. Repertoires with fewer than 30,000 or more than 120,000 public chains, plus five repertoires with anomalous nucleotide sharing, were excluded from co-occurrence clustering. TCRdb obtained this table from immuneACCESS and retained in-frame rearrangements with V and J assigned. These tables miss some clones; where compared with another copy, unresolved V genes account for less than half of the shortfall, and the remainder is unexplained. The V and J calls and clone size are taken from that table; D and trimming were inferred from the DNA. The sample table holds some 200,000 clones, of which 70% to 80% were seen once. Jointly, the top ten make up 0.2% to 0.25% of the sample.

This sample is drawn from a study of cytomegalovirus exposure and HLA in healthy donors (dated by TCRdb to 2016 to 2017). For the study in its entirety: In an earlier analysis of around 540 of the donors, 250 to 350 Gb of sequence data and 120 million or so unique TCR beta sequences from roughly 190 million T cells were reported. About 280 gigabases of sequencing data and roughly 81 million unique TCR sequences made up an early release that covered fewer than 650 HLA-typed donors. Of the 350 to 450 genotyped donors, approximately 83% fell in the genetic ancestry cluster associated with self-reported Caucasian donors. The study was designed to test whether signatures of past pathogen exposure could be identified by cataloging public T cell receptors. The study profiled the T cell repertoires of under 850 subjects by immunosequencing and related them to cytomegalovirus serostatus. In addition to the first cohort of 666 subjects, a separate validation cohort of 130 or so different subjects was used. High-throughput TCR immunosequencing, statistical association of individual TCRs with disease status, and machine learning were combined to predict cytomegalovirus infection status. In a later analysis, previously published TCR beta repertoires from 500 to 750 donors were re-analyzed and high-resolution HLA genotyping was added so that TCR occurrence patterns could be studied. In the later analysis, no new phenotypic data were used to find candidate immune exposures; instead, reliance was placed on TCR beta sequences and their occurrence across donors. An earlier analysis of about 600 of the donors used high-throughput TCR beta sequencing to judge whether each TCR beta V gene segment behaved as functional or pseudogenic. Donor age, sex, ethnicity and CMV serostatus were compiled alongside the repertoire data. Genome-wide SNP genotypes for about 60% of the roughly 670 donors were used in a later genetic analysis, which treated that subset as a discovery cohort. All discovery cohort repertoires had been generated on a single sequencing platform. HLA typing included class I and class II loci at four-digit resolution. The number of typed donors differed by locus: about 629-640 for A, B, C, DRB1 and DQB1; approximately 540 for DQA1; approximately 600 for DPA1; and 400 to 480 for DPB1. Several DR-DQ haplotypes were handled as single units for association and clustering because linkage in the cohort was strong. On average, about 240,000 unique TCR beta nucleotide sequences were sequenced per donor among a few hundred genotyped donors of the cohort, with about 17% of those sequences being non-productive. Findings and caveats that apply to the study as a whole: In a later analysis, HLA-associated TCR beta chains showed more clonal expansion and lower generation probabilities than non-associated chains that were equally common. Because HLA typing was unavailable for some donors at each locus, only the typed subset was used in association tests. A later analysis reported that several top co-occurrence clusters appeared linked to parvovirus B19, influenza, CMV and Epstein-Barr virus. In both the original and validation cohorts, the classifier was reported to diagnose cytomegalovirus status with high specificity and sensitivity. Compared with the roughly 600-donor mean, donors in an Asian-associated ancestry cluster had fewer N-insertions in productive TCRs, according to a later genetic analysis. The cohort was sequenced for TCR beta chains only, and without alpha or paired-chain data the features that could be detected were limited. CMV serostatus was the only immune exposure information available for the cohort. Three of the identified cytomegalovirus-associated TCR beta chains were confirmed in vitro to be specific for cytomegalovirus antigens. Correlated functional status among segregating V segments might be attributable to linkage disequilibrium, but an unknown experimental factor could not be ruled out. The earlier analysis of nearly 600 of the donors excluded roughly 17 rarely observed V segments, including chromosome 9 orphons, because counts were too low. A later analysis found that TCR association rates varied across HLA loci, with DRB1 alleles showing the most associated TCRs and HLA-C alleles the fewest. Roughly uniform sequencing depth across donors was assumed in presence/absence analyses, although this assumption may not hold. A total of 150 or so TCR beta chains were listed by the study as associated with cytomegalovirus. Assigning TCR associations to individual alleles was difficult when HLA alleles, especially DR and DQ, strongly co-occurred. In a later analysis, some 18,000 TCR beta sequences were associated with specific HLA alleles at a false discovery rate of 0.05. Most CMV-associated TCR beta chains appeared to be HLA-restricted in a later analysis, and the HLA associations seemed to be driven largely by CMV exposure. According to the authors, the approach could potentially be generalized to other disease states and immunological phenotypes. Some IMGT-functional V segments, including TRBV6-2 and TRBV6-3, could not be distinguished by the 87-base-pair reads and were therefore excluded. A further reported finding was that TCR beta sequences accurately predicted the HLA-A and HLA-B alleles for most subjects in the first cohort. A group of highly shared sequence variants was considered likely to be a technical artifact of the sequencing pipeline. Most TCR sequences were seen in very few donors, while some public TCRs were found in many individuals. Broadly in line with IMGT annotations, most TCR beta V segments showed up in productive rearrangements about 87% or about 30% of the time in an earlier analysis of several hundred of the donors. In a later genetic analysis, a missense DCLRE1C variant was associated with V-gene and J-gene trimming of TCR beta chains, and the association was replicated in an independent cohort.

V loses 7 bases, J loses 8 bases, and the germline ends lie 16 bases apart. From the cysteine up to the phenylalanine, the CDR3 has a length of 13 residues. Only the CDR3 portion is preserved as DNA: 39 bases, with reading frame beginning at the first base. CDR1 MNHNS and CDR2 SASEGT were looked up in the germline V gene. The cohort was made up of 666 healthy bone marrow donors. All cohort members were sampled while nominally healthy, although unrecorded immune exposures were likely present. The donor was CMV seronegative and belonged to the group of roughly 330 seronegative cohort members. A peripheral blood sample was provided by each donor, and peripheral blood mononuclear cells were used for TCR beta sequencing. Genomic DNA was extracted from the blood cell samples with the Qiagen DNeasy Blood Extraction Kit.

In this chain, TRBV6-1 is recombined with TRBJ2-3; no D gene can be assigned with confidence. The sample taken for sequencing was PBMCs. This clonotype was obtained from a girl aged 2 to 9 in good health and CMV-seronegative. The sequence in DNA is TGTGCCAGCACTCCCACAGTTTTCGGTACGCAGTATTTT. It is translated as CASTPTVFGTQYF.